The 24 T cell receptor beta chains below all came from one sample that was sequenced in a study of T-cell reconstitution after alpha-beta-depleted transplantation in children. Using unique molecular identifiers, the investigators prepared the TCRbeta library. One entry per CDR3 protein, called by TCRdb with MiXCR from the PCR reads. The repertoire holds roughly 100,000 distinct CDR3 sequences, with 4.5% to 7.5% as singletons. The sample consisted of PBMCs, mostly from graft donor cells, taken 60 days after TCRalphabeta/CD19-depleted stem cell transplant. These receptors came from a female patient between 2 and 15 years old who had a stem cell transplant for Fanconi anemia, so the T cells may come from the graft donor.

The chain is built from TRBV30 and TRBJ1-6; 10 nucleotides agree with TRBD1. Germline CDR1 reads GTSNPN; CDR2 reads SVGIG (reference sequence). V dropped 2 bases and J dropped 10; count of bases not matched to a gene: 5. This CDR3 is built from 14 residues. CDR3 sequence reads: CAWSRTGGISPLHF. The CDR3 bases are TGTGCCTGGAGTCGGACAGGGGGAATCTCACCCCTCCACTTT.

This clonotype was seen more than once but under ten times. This chain's CDR3 is CASSGTSGLSYNEQFF. CDR3 DNA: TGCGCCAGCAGCGGGACTAGCGGCCTTTCTTACAATGAGCAGTTCTTC. V gene TRBV5-1 combines with J gene TRBJ2-1; 11 positions match TRBD2. J lost 4 bases, V lost 4 bases, and 7 bases had no gene match. Germline loops: CDR1 SGHRS, CDR2 YFSETQ. This CDR3 is built from 16 residues.

This clonotype was seen ten or more times. CDR3: CASSLRLLDEQFF. The CDR3 DNA is TGTGCCAGCAGCTTACGGCTACTAGATGAGCAGTTCTTC. The chain employs TRBV7-2 and TRBJ2-1; D possibly corresponds to TRBD2 (5 bases). Germline V gene sequence: CDR1 SGHTA, CDR2 FQGNSA. This CDR3 is built from 13 residues. Trimming pared 2 bases from V and 8 bases from J, leaving 10 bases between. Full variable domain (remainder filled in from reference TRBV7-2 and TRBJ2-1): GAGVSQSPSNKVTEKGKDVELRCDPISGHTALYWYRQSLGQGLEFLIYFQGNSAPDKSGLPSDRFSAERTGGSVSTLTIQRTQQEDSAVYLCASSLRLLDEQFFGPGTRLTVL.

In its sample, this clonotype was seen many times. This chain joins TRBV7-8 and TRBJ1-6, with D uncertain. Germline CDR1 reads SGHVS; CDR2 reads FQNEAQ. V was cut by 5 bases and J by 8 bases, with 19 bases left in between. The CDR3 spans 16 residues. The CDR3: CASSIVIMGLDSPLHF. In nucleotides, the CDR3 is TGTGCCAGCAGCATAGTCATCATGGGCTTGGATTCACCCCTCCACTTT.

Ten or more counts support this clonotype. The V and J genes are TRBV7-6 and TRBJ2-5; D remains ambiguous. This CDR3 region has 12 residues. In germline, CDR1 is SGHVS, CDR2 FNYEAQ. With 0 bases removed from V and 6 bases from J, the gap between germline ends came to 5 bases. CDR3 sequence reads: CASSLARQTQYF. The CDR3 DNA follows: TGTGCCAGCAGCTTAGCGAGACAGACCCAGTACTTC.

This clonotype was picked up many times. The chain links TRBV7-7 to TRBJ2-3; D is undetermined. V was cut by 5 bases and J by 2 bases, with 8 bases left in between. The CDR3 is 13 amino acids. Looked up from germline, CDR1 is SSHAT and CDR2 is FNYEAQ (reference sequence). CDR3 sequence reads: CASSRTPTDTQYF. DNA of the CDR3: TGTGCCAGCAGCAGGACCCCCACAGATACGCAGTATTTT.

The sample holds a few counts of this clonotype. V and J are TRBV7-2 and TRBJ2-7, with 7 bases fitting TRBD1. Trimming removed 5 bases from V and 3 bases from J; junction bases left unmatched: 10. The CDR3 has 15 residues. Germline CDR1 and CDR2: SGHTA and FQGNSA. CDR3 DNA sequence: TGTGCCAGCAGCCACCCCGGGACAGTCCTCTACGAGCAGTACTTC. Translating it yields CASSHPGTVLYEQYF.

This clonotype occurred many times. This chain connects TRBV29-1 to TRBJ1-1; tentative D call: TRBD1 (5 bases). CDR1 SQVTM and CDR2 ANQGSEA come from the germline V gene. CDR3 length equals 12 residues. V was pared by 4 bases and J by 3 bases, with 9 bases between. The CDR3 here is CSVVRGDTEAFF. The CDR3 DNA follows: TGCAGCGTTGTAAGAGGGGACACTGAAGCTTTCTTT.

This clonotype was picked up a small number of times. The chain combines TRBV4-1 with TRBJ2-1; no clear D gene. Germline CDR1 reads MGHRA; CDR2 reads YSYEKL. The CDR3 has 13 residues. Deletions cut 0 bases from V and 4 bases from J, with 4 bases between. CDR3: CASSQENYNEQFF. CDR3 coding DNA: TGCGCCAGCAGCCAAGAGAATTACAATGAGCAGTTCTTC.

The chain has TRBV2 and TRBJ2-3; TRBD2 aligns across 9 bases. Germline CDR1 and CDR2: SNHLY and FYNNEI. The CDR3 is 15 amino acids. V dropped 6 bases and J dropped 5; count of bases not matched to a gene: 9. This CDR3 reads CASSGLAGEGDTQYF. Written as DNA, the CDR3 is TGTGCCAGCAGCGGTTTAGCGGGAGAAGGAGATACGCAGTATTTT.

The CDR3 DNA reads TGTGCCAGCAGCGTAGATGGGTTTGGCTACACCTTC. Translating it yields CASSVDGFGYTF. The rearrangement uses TRBV9 and TRBJ1-2; the D is unclear. CDR1 SGDLS and CDR2 YYNGEE come from the germline V gene. The CDR3 runs 12 residues. Trimming took 0 bases from V and 7 from J, leaving 7 bases between them.

In its sample, this clonotype was seen many times. The chain combines TRBV7-2 with TRBJ1-1, with a tentative D call TRBD1 (5 bases). The length of the CDR3 is 12 residues. Per the germline V gene, CDR1 is SGHTA and CDR2 is FQGNSA. Trimming took off 4 bases at V and 10 bases at J, with 13 bases between the two ends. The DNA for the CDR3 is TGTGCCAGCAGCTACTTGACAGAGGGAGCTTTCTTT. Its protein product is CASSYLTEGAFF.

V gene TRBV7-6 combines with J gene TRBJ2-7, with TRBD2 as a possible D gene (6 bases). The CDR3 has 15 residues. V lost 4 bases, J lost 5 bases, and 18 bases lay in between. The germline gives CDR1 SGHVS, CDR2 FNYEAQ. CDR3 coding DNA: TGTGCCAGCAGCTCCGGGCCGCGGGGAGGTGACGAGCAGTACTTC. Translation: CASSSGPRGGDEQYF. The variable domain in full, completed from reference TRBV7-6 and TRBJ2-7, reads GAGVSQSPRYKVTKRGQDVALRCDPISGHVSLYWYRQALGQGPEFLTYFNYEAQQDKSGLPNDRFSAERPEGSISTLTIQRTEQRDSAMYRCASSSGPRGGDEQYFGPGTRLTVT.

This chain joins TRBV11-2 and TRBJ2-7, with D perhaps TRBD2 (6 bases). The CDR3 is made up of 15 amino acids. CDR1 SGHAT and CDR2 FQNNGV come from the germline V gene. The V end lost 1 base, the J end lost 1 base, and 11 bases lay between the germline ends. CDR3 in DNA: TGTGCCAGCAGCTTAGCCCCAGGGACTTCCTACGAGCAGTACTTC. Translating it yields CASSLAPGTSYEQYF.

This clonotype showed up many times. The chain couples TRBV7-2 to TRBJ2-1, with no clear D. CDR3 length: 15 residues. Trimming took 0 bases from V and 6 from J, leaving 12 bases between them. The V gene's germline CDR1 is SGHTA and CDR2 FQGNSA. The CDR3 sequence is CASSLAILRTNEQFF. The CDR3 DNA follows: TGTGCCAGCAGCTTAGCCATCCTCCGAACCAATGAGCAGTTCTTC.

The gene calls are TRBV5-1 and TRBJ2-4; TRBD1 aligns across 10 bases. The CDR3 loop spans 16 amino acids. The V segment lost 5 bases and the J segment 6 bases; nucleotides outside the gene matches: 11. Germline CDR1 SGHRS, CDR2 YFSETQ. The CDR3 reads CASRPKDRGTGNIQYF. DNA of the CDR3: TGCGCCAGCAGGCCAAAGGACAGGGGGACCGGAAACATTCAGTACTTC.

Details on this clonotype: A much larger clone is a single base away; this may be a read error. CDR3 bases: TGTGCCAGCAGCAACAGGCGCGGGGAGCTGTTTTTT. As protein: CASSNRRGELFF. The V gene is TRBV21-1, the J gene TRBJ2-2. TRBV21-1 is termed a pseudogene. The CDR3 runs to 12 residues.

This clonotype was picked up a small number of times. The chain recombines TRBV2 with TRBJ2-1; 16 bases line up with TRBD2. V lost 2 bases to trimming and J lost 7 bases; unmatched junction nucleotides: 11. CDR1 and CDR2 (germline): SNHLY, FYNNEI. The CDR3 spans 19 residues. This CDR3 is CASSEIGTSGGAGGNEQFF. The CDR3 DNA reads TGTGCCAGCAGTGAAATCGGGACTAGCGGGGGGGCAGGAGGAAATGAGCAGTTCTTC.

This clonotype was seen repeatedly, ten times or more. The V gene is TRBV5-1, the J gene TRBJ2-7; D perhaps matches TRBD1 (6 bases). CDR3 length: 15 amino acids. Germline V gives CDR1 SGHRS, CDR2 YFSETQ. Trimming stripped 4 bases from V and 1 base from J, with 15 bases between. The CDR3 sequence is CASSLAGTYSYEQYF. The CDR3 DNA reads TGCGCCAGCAGCCTGGCCGGGACATATTCCTACGAGCAGTACTTC.

V gene TRBV28 combines with J gene TRBJ1-3; 8 bases align to TRBD1. The CDR3 is made up of 15 amino acids. The junction had 3 bases not matched to a gene; V was cut back by 5 bases and J by 0 bases. Per the germline V gene, CDR1 is MDHEN and CDR2 is SYDVKM. CDR3 sequence: CASSGDRLSGNTIYF. The DNA for the CDR3 is TGTGCCAGCAGTGGGGACAGGCTCTCTGGAAACACCATATATTTT.

This clonotype was counted only a few times. The rearrangement uses TRBV28 and TRBJ2-7; 9 positions agree with TRBD1. The CDR3 has 15 residues. In germline, CDR1 is MDHEN, CDR2 SYDVKM. The junction had 7 bases not matched to a gene; V was cut back by 3 bases and J by 4 bases. The CDR3 DNA reads as TGTGCCAGCAGTTTCACAGGGGGCATGGATTACGAGCAGTACTTC. It encodes CASSFTGGMDYEQYF.

This clonotype was counted ten times or more. CDR3 protein: CASSSRGGIDHSYEQYF. In DNA, the CDR3 is TGCGCCAGCAGCAGTAGGGGGGGGATAGACCACTCCTACGAGCAGTACTTC. This rearrangement joins TRBV5-1 to TRBJ2-7; D may be TRBD2 (7 bases). The CDR3 is 17 residues long. Germline loops: CDR1 SGHRS, CDR2 YFSETQ. Trimming pared 4 bases from V and 0 bases from J, leaving 20 bases between.

This clonotype has just a few counts. The chain is built from TRBV13 and TRBJ2-7; the match to TRBD2 covers 9 bases. The CDR3 covers 17 residues. Germline CDR1 PRHDT, CDR2 FYEKMQ (reference sequence). Trimming at V came to 5 bases and at J to 4 bases, leaving 15 bases not matched to a gene. DNA of the CDR3: TGTGCCAGCAGCCCTAGCGATGAAGCGGGAGGATGGTACGAGCAGTACTTC. As protein: CASSPSDEAGGWYEQYF.

This clonotype was detected ten times or more. The chain links TRBV24-1 to TRBJ2-7, with D possibly TRBD2 on 7 matching bases. This CDR3 comprises 16 residues. V was pared by 0 bases and J by 0 bases, with 11 bases between. Germline V gene sequence: CDR1 KGHDR, CDR2 SFDVKD. DNA for the CDR3: TGTGCCACCAGTGATTTGGGGCGGGGGCCCTCCTACGAGCAGTACTTC. Encoded protein: CATSDLGRGPSYEQYF.